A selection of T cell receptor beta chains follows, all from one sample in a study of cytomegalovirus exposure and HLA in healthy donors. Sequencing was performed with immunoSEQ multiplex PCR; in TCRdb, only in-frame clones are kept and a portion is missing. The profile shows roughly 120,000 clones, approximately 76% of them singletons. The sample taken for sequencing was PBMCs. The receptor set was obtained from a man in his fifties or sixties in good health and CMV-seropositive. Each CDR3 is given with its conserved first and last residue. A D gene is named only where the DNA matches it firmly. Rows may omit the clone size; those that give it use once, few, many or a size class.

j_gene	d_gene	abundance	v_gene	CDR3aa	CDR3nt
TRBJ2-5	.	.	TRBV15	CATSSGRTNSFQETQYF	TGTGCCACCAGCAGTGGGCGGACTAACTCCTTCCAAGAGACCCAGTACTTC
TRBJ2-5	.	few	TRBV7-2	CASSPDRARETQYF	TGTGCCAGCAGCCCGGACAGAGCCCGGGAGACCCAGTACTTC
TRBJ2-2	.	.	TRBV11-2	CASSLGQINTGELFF	TGTGCCAGCAGCTTAGGCCAGATTAACACCGGGGAGCTGTTTTTT
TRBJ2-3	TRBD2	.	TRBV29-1	CSVDGAGGLWSDTQYF	TGCAGCGTTGACGGAGCGGGAGGGCTTTGGTCAGATACGCAGTATTTT
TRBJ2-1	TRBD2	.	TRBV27	CASSLGAGGAHNEQFF	TGTGCCAGCAGTTTGGGAGCGGGAGGGGCCCACAATGAGCAGTTCTTC
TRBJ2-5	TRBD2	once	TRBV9	CASSDGDGVAGFGETQYF	TGTGCCAGCAGCGACGGGGATGGGGTAGCGGGTTTTGGGGAGACCCAGTACTTC
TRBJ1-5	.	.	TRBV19	CASNSLNQPQHF	TGTGCCAGTAACAGTTTAAATCAGCCCCAGCATTTT
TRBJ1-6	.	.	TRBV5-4	CASKEPNSPLHF	TGTGCCAGCAAAGAGCCCAATTCACCCCTCCACTTT
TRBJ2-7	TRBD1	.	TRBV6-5	CASSYVQGTYEQYF	TGTGCCAGCAGTTACGTACAGGGGACCTACGAGCAGTACTTC
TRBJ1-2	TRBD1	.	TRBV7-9	CASSSQHRTGNYGYTF	TGTGCCAGCAGCTCCCAACATAGGACAGGGAACTATGGCTACACCTTC
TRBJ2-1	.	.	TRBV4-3	CASSPELLNSDEQFF	TGCGCCAGCAGCCCCGAACTCCTCAATAGTGATGAGCAGTTCTTC
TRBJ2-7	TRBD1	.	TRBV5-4	CASTVIDREDYEQYF	TGTGCCAGCACCGTAATTGACAGGGAAGACTACGAGCAGTACTTC
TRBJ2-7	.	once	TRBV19	CASPRGYEQYF	TGTGCCAGCCCTAGGGGCTACGAGCAGTACTTC
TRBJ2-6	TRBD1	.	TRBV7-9	CASSPPQGRGANVLTF	TGTGCCAGCAGCCCCCCACAGGGGCGAGGGGCCAACGTCCTGACTTTC
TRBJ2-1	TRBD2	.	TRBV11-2	CASSLDRAREAYNEQFF	TGTGCCAGCAGCTTAGATCGGGCGCGGGAGGCTTACAATGAGCAGTTCTTC
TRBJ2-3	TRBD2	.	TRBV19	CASSILAVRGGTDTQYF	TGTGCCAGTAGTATACTAGCGGTCCGGGGTGGGACAGATACGCAGTATTTT
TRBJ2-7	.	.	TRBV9	CASSVGAGPGVYEQYF	TGTGCCAGCAGCGTAGGGGCAGGGCCTGGGGTCTACGAGCAGTACTTC
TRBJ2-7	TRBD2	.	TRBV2	CASSDETSEERSYEQYF	TGTGCCAGCAGTGACGAGACTAGCGAAGAGAGGTCGTACGAGCAGTACTTC
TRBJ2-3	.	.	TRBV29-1	CSVSGQTPSTDTQYF	TGCAGCGTCTCCGGACAGACCCCTAGCACAGATACGCAGTATTTT
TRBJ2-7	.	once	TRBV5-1	CASSLASSSMSSYEQYF	TGCGCCAGCAGCTTGGCCTCTTCTAGCATGAGCTCCTACGAGCAGTACTTC
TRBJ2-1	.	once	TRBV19	CASSPAGTPTYEQFF	TGTGCCAGTAGTCCGGCCGGGACTCCTACGTATGAGCAGTTCTTC
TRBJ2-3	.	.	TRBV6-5	CASSSLARTDTQYF	TGTGCCAGCAGTTCCCTAGCCCGCACAGATACGCAGTATTTT
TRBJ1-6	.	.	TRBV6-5	CASSYAESSYNSPLHF	TGTGCCAGCAGTTATGCCGAGAGCTCCTATAATTCACCCCTCCACTTT
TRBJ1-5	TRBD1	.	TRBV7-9	CASSLGQGGVQPQHF	TGTGCCAGCAGCTTAGGACAGGGTGGGGTTCAGCCCCAGCATTTT
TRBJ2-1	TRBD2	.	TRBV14	CASSQPGTSAYNEQFF	TGTGCCAGCAGCCAACCCGGGACTAGCGCTTACAATGAGCAGTTCTTC
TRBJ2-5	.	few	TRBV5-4	CASSLGWGEYETQYF	TGTGCCAGCAGCTTGGGGTGGGGGGAGTACGAGACCCAGTACTTC